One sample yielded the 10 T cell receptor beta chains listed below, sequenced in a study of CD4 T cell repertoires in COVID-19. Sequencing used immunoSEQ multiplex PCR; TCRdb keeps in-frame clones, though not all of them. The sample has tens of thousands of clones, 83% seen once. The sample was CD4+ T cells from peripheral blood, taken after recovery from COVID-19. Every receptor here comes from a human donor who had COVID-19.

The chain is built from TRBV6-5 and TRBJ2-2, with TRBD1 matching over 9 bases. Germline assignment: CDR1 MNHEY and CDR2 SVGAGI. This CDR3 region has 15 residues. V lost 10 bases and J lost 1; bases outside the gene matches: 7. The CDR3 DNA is TGTGCCATCGTGGAGGGACAGGGGAACACCGGGGAGCTGTTTTTT. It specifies CAIVEGQGNTGELFF.

The CDR3: CASTGDRFSGGNQPQHF. The CDR3 DNA reads TGTGCCAGCACGGGGGACAGGTTCTCCGGGGGCAATCAGCCCCAGCATTTT. The chain couples TRBV28 to TRBJ1-5; 8 bases are a match to TRBD1. V gave up 7 bases and J gave up 2 bases; unmatched junction bases: 13. Germline CDR1 MDHEN, CDR2 SYDVKM. The CDR3 has 17 amino acids.

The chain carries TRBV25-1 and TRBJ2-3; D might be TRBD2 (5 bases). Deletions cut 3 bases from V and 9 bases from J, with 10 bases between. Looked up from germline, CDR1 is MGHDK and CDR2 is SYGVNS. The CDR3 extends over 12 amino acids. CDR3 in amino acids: CASSDPGKTQYF. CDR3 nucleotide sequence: TGTGCCAGCAGTGACCCCGGGAAGACGCAGTATTTT.

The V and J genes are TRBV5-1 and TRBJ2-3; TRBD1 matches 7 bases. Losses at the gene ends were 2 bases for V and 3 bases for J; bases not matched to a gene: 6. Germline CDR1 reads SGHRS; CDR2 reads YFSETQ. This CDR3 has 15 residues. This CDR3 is CASSFRDRGTDTQYF. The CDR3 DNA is TGCGCCAGCAGCTTCCGGGACAGAGGGACAGATACGCAGTATTTT.

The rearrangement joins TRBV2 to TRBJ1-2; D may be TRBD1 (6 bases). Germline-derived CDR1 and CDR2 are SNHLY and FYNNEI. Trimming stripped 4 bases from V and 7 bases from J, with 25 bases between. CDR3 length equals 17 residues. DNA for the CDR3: TGTGCCAGCAGTGCTACACAGGGATCGCAAATAAGGGGTGGCTACACCTTC. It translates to CASSATQGSQIRGGYTF. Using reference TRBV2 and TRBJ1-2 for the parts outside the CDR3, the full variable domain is EPEVTQTPSHQVTQMGQEVILRCVPISNHLYFYWYRQILGQKVEFLVSFYNNEISEKSEIFDDQFSVERPDGSNFTLKIRSTKLEDSAMYFCASSATQGSQIRGGYTFGSGTRLTVV.

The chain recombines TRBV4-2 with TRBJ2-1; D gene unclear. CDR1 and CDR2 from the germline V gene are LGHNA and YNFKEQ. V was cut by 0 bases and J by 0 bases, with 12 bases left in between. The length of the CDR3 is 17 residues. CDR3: CASSQDLGASSYNEQFF. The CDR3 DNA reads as TGTGCCAGCAGCCAAGATCTGGGCGCTAGCTCCTACAATGAGCAGTTCTTC.

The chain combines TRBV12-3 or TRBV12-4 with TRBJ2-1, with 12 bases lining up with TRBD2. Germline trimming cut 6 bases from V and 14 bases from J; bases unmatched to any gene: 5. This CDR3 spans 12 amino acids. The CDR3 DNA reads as TGTGCCAGCAGCCTAGCGGGGGGGCGGAAGTTCTTC. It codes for CASSLAGGRKFF.

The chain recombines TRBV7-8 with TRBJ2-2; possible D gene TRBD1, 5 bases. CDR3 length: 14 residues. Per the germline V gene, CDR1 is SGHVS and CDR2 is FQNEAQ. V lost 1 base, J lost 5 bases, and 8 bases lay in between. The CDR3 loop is CASSLDPGTGELFF. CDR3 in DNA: TGTGCCAGCAGCTTAGATCCAGGGACCGGGGAGCTGTTTTTT.

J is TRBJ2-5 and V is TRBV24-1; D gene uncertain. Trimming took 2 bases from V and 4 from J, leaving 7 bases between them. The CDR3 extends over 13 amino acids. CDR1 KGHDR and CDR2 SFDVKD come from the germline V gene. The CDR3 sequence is CATSDSVGETQYF. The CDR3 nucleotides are TGTGCCACCAGTGATTCGGTCGGAGAGACCCAGTACTTC.

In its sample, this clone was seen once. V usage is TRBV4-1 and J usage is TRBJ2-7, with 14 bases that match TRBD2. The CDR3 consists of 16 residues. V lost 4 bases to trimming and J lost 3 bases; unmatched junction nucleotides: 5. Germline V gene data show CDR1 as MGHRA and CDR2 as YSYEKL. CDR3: CASSPGLAGEVYEQYF. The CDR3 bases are TGCGCCAGCAGCCCGGGACTAGCGGGAGAGGTCTACGAGCAGTACTTC.